This paragraph covers one T cell receptor (beta chain) sequence. The antigen is not known. The data derive from a study of CD8 T cells in Susac syndrome. General observations from the study: The study's TCR sequencing and HLA analysis covered a relatively small number of individuals, and the study acknowledged this.

Germline V gene data show CDR1 as SGHVS and CDR2 as FNYEAQ. The CDR3 is made up of 15 amino acids. The J segment lost 4 bases and the V segment lost 5 bases, leaving 10 bases of the junction unmatched. CD8+ and CD4+ blood T cells underwent TCR beta sequencing. Those who served as multiple sclerosis controls were treatment-naive patients with stable or active relapsing-remitting disease. TEMRA cells were FACS-enriched, while CD8+ and CD4+ T cells were negatively isolated. RNA was extracted with the RNeasy kit, and a quantity of roughly 0.5 to 1 ug was reverse transcribed using random hexamers. From the immunoSEQ multiplex PCR reads, TCRdb called clonotypes with MiXCR, one entry per CDR3 protein. The sample includes 300,000 to 350,000 distinct CDR3 sequences, approximately 90% of them seen just once.

The specimen sequenced was CD4+ T cells from PBMCs. The source of this sequence is a human donor with multiple sclerosis. The V and J genes are TRBV7-6 and TRBJ2-7; 8 bases are a match to TRBD1. As DNA, the CDR3 is TGTGCCAGCAGCCCGGGACAGGCCGCGGGGTACGAGCAGTACTTC. This gives the protein CASSPGQAAGYEQYF.